This T cell receptor beta chain was obtained from a study of breast tumors, draining lymph nodes, adjacent tissues. Broader study findings: The lymph node origin of tumor T cells was framed as consistent with a hypothesis, not demonstrated. Luminal-like breast cancer showed significantly higher tumor–nontumor repertoire similarity than basal-like.

Remarks on this clonotype: As yet, its antigen is unknown. The junction shows a germline mismatch at one end, possibly a read error.

This CDR3 is 15 amino acids long. Germline V gene lookup returns CDR1 SGHVS and CDR2 FNYEAQ. TCRdb analysed the multiplex PCR reads with MiXCR anew, one entry per CDR3 protein. This sample has 21,000 or so distinct CDR3 sequences, with around 40% found just once. Sequenced: breast tumor tissue. This TCR derives from a female donor with breast cancer. Some clones in this sample may be carry-over from other donors' samples. This chain uses TRBV7-6 with TRBJ2-5; D might be TRBD2 (7 bases). The CDR3: CASSLVVPLAGAQHF. For the CDR3, the DNA is TGTGCCAGCAGCTTAGTCGTACCCCTCGCGGGGGCCCAGCACTTC.